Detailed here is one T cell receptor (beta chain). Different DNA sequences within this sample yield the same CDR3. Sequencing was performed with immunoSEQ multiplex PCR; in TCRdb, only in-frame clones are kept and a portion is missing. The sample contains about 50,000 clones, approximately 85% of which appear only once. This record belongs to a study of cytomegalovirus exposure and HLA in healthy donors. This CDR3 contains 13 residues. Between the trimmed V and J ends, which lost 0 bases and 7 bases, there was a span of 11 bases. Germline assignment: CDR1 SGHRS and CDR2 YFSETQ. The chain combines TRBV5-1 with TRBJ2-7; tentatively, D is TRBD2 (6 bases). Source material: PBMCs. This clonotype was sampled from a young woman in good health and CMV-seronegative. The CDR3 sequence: CASSLDLRGEQYF. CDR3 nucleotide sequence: TGCGCCAGCAGCTTGGACCTCCGGGGGGAGCAGTACTTC.